This entry lists 27 T cell receptor beta chains sequenced from one sample in a study of cytomegalovirus exposure and HLA in healthy donors. Here immunoSEQ multiplex PCR was the method, and the copy in TCRdb shows in-frame clones only, minus some. In the table there are around 400,000 clones, 80% to 90% of which are singletons. The sequenced sample was PBMCs. The receptor source for this set is a woman between 18 and 29 years old in good health and CMV-seronegative.

The chain couples TRBV19 to TRBJ1-1; 7 bases map to TRBD1. Trimming cost V 5 bases and J 4 bases; bases outside gene matches: 7. The CDR3 covers 14 residues. Germline V gene lookup returns CDR1 LNHDA and CDR2 SQIVND (reference sequence). The CDR3 reads CASSGHRGGTEAFF. CDR3 coding DNA: TGTGCCAGTAGTGGCCACAGGGGAGGCACTGAAGCTTTCTTT.

The genes are TRBV2 and TRBJ1-2, with TRBD1 matching 7 bases. The J segment lost 7 bases and the V segment lost 7 bases, leaving 21 bases of the junction unmatched. CDR1 is SNHLY, CDR2 FYNNEI, per germline. There are 17 residues in the CDR3. Written as DNA, the CDR3 is TGTGCCAGCAAGACAACAGGGGTATTGGGCTTGCTCCCTGGCTACACCTTC. Protein sequence: CASKTTGVLGLLPGYTF.

This chain connects TRBV19 to TRBJ2-3, with 7 positions matching TRBD2. Germline lookup yields CDR1 LNHDA and CDR2 SQIVND (reference sequence). The CDR3 runs 14 residues. V shed 8 bases and J 1 base; nucleotides not matched to a gene: 6. The CDR3 DNA reads TGTGCCAGTCATTATAGCGGGCGCACAGATACGCAGTATTTT. Its translation: CASHYSGRTDTQYF.

The rearrangement links TRBV15 to TRBJ2-7, with 9 bases matching TRBD1. CDR1 LNHNV and CDR2 YYDKDF come from the germline V gene (reference sequence). J gave up 7 bases and V 3 bases, and 16 bases lay outside the gene matches. This CDR3 region has 17 residues. CDR3 nucleotide sequence: TGTGCCACCAGCAGCCCCCGGGGACAGGGAGGGACAAGTGAGCAGTACTTC. Translation gives CATSSPRGQGGTSEQYF.

The chain couples TRBV11-2 to TRBJ2-5, with TRBD2 identical over 9 bases. Per the germline V gene, CDR1 is SGHAT and CDR2 is FQNNGV. This CDR3 has 14 residues. The V and J ends lost 4 bases and 9 bases, in that order; junction bases with no gene match: 9. The CDR3 DNA sequence: TGTGCCAGCAGCTCCACTGACCAGCGGGGGGCCCAGTACTTC. It codes for CASSSTDQRGAQYF.

The rearrangement links TRBV18 to TRBJ1-1, with D possibly TRBD1 on 5 matching bases. The CDR3 length is 13 residues. The V end lost 8 bases, the J end lost 4 bases, and 14 bases lay between the germline ends. Per germline, CDR1 KGHSH and CDR2 LQKENI. CDR3 DNA sequence: TGTGCCAGCCTGGAGGGGAGGAGCACTGAAGCTTTCTTT. It specifies CASLEGRSTEAFF.

The CDR3 DNA is TGTGCCAGCAGCGTAGGGGCTGCCCCCGAGCAGTACTTC. The encoded protein is CASSVGAAPEQYF. The chain recombines TRBV9 with TRBJ2-7; D is unresolved. Deletions cut 0 bases from V and 6 bases from J, with 10 bases between. The CDR3 has 13 residues. Germline CDR1 SGDLS, CDR2 YYNGEE.

The gene calls are TRBV15 and TRBJ2-3; maybe TRBD2 (6 bases). This CDR3 has 15 amino acids. Deletions cut 2 bases from V and 6 bases from J, with 15 bases between. CDR1 and CDR2 from the germline V gene are LNHNV and YYDKDF (reference sequence). CDR3 DNA: TGTGCCACCAGCAGAAGACTAGTTCTATCGGATACGCAGTATTTT. The encoded protein is CATSRRLVLSDTQYF.

This chain connects TRBV6-1 to TRBJ2-7, with a possible D match to TRBD2 (6 bases). CDR3 length: 16 residues. Germline lookup yields CDR1 MNHNS and CDR2 SASEGT. V lost 3 bases and J 0 bases, leaving 15 bases between the germline ends. CDR3 loop: CASSDNSGLSSYEQYF. The CDR3 nucleotides read TGTGCCAGCAGTGATAATAGCGGCTTAAGCTCCTACGAGCAGTACTTC.

This clone was seen more than once but under ten times. The chain is built from TRBV2 and TRBJ2-7; 10 bases line up with TRBD1. The germline gives CDR1 SNHLY, CDR2 FYNNEI. With V trimmed by 6 bases and J by 6 bases, 5 bases remained unmatched. This CDR3 is 13 amino acids long. The CDR3 DNA is TGTGCCAGCAGCCCGGGACAGGGGCGCGAGCAGTACTTC. Protein: CASSPGQGREQYF.

The J gene is TRBJ2-1, the V gene TRBV18; D gene uncertain. This CDR3 comprises 15 residues. From germline, CDR1 is KGHSH and CDR2 LQKENI. Deletions cut 1 base from V and 2 bases from J, with 9 bases between. CDR3 bases: TGTGCCAGCTCACCACGAAGCACCGCCTACAATGAGCAGTTCTTC. Protein: CASSPRSTAYNEQFF.

The chain employs TRBV28 and TRBJ2-1, with D possibly being TRBD1 (6 bases). V was shortened by 5 bases and J by 0 bases, with 11 bases between the two germline ends. In germline, CDR1 is MDHEN, CDR2 SYDVKM. CDR3 length: 15 residues. CDR3 protein: CASSEQGRSYNEQFF. CDR3 sequence (DNA): TGTGCCAGCAGTGAACAGGGACGCTCCTACAATGAGCAGTTCTTC. Supplemented by reference TRBV28 and TRBJ2-1, the full variable domain reads DVKVTQSSRYLVKRTGEKVFLECVQDMDHENMFWYRQDPGLGLRLIYFSYDVKMKEKGDIPEGYSVSREKKERFSLILESASTNQTSMYLCASSEQGRSYNEQFFGPGTRLTVL.

This clone turned up a few times. The identical CDR3 is also encoded by other nucleotide sequences in the sample. The rearrangement links TRBV30 to TRBJ1-1, with D possibly being TRBD1 (6 bases). The germline V gene has CDR1 GTSNPN and CDR2 SVGIG (reference sequence). The V end was cut by 5 bases, the J end by 1 base, with 11 bases between. This CDR3 contains 13 residues. The CDR3 loop reads CAWSTGRNTEAFF. The DNA for the CDR3 is TGTGCCTGGTCGACAGGCCGGAACACTGAAGCTTTCTTT.

V usage is TRBV6-6 and J usage is TRBJ1-2, with D perhaps TRBD1 (5 bases). Germline V gives CDR1 MNHNY, CDR2 SVGAGI (reference sequence). CDR3 length: 15 amino acids. The V gene lost 4 bases and the J gene lost 6 bases, with 18 bases spanning the gap. CDR3 residues: CASSSPGGPEDGYTF. DNA for the CDR3: TGTGCCAGCAGTTCCCCCGGGGGTCCCGAGGATGGCTACACCTTC.

The chain carries TRBV7-6 and TRBJ2-7; TRBD2 is a possible D gene (6 bases). Germline lookup yields CDR1 SGHVS and CDR2 FNYEAQ. CDR3 length: 15 residues. Trimming stripped 5 bases from V and 4 bases from J, with 18 bases between. The CDR3 DNA is TGTGCCAGCAGCGCCAAGCCGGGGGAGATATACGAGCAGTACTTC. Amino acid sequence: CASSAKPGEIYEQYF.

This chain joins TRBV6-4 and TRBJ2-3, with 10 bases matching TRBD2. CDR1 MRHNA and CDR2 SNTAGT come from the germline V gene. The CDR3 has 14 residues. The V and J ends lost 3 bases and 6 bases, in that order; junction bases with no gene match: 3. The CDR3 here is CASSELAGKDTQYF. The CDR3 nucleotides read TGTGCCAGCAGTGAACTAGCGGGGAAGGATACGCAGTATTTT.

This chain connects TRBV4-1 to TRBJ1-5, with 11 bases fitting TRBD1. This CDR3 contains 16 residues. Unmatched junction bases numbered 6, after V lost 1 base and J lost 7 bases. Germline V gene data show CDR1 as MGHRA and CDR2 as YSYEKL. CDR3 bases: TGCGCCAGCAGCCAAGGGGACAGGGGGGCCCGGCAGCCCCAGCATTTT. This sequence encodes CASSQGDRGARQPQHF.

This rearrangement joins TRBV13 to TRBJ2-7, with 7 bases fitting TRBD1. The V and J ends lost 5 bases and 4 bases, in that order; junction bases with no gene match: 8. This CDR3 comprises 14 residues. CDR1 and CDR2 from the germline V gene are PRHDT and FYEKMQ (reference sequence). The CDR3 loop reads CASSIDRVGYEQYF. The CDR3 coding sequence is TGTGCCAGCAGCATTGACAGGGTCGGGTACGAGCAGTACTTC.

The chain couples TRBV19 to TRBJ2-7; 7 bases are a match to TRBD1. Per germline, CDR1 LNHDA and CDR2 SQIVND (reference sequence). Unmatched junction bases numbered 7, after V lost 4 bases and J lost 1 base. This CDR3 contains 15 residues. The CDR3 loop is CASSTWGQKSYEQYF. DNA for the CDR3: TGTGCCAGTAGTACGTGGGGACAGAAATCCTACGAGCAGTACTTC. The whole variable domain, remainder taken from reference TRBV19 and TRBJ2-7, is DGGITQSPKYLFRKEGQNVTLSCEQNLNHDAMYWYRQDPGQGLRLIYYSQIVNDFQKGDIAEGYSVSREKKESFPLTVTSAQKNPTAFYLCASSTWGQKSYEQYFGPGTRLTVT.

The J gene is TRBJ2-3, the V gene TRBV28; a possible D gene is TRBD2 (5 bases). The CDR3 runs 20 residues. Trimming shortened V by 3 bases and J by 0 bases, and 25 bases separated the two germline ends. Germline V lookup: CDR1 MDHEN, CDR2 SYDVKM. CDR3 sequence: CASSFNGVTGSRYSTDTQYF. The CDR3 region has the DNA TGTGCCAGCAGTTTTAATGGCGTAACGGGGAGCCGGTATAGCACAGATACGCAGTATTTT.

The gene calls are TRBV18 and TRBJ2-7; TRBD1 matches 11 bases. The J segment lost 2 bases and the V segment lost 4 bases, leaving 4 bases of the junction unmatched. Germline V lookup: CDR1 KGHSH, CDR2 LQKENI. This CDR3 contains 15 residues. The CDR3 coding sequence is TGTGCCAGCTCACTACAGGGACAGGGGGCCTACGAGCAGTACTTC. It codes for CASSLQGQGAYEQYF.

The J gene is TRBJ2-1, the V gene TRBV9; 8 bases are shared with TRBD2. Per the germline V gene, CDR1 is SGDLS and CDR2 is YYNGEE. Trimming removed 0 bases from V and 10 bases from J; junction bases left unmatched: 15. This CDR3 is built from 17 residues. The CDR3 nucleotides read TGTGCCAGCAGCGTAGAGAGATCGGGACTAGTTTCTAGGGAGCAGTTCTTC. This translates into CASSVERSGLVSREQFF. The variable domain in full, completed from reference TRBV9 and TRBJ2-1, reads DSGVTQTPKHLITATGQRVTLRCSPRSGDLSVYWYQQSLDQGLQFLIQYYNGEERAKGNILERFSAQQFPDLHSELNLSSLELGDSALYFCASSVERSGLVSREQFFGPGTRLTVL.

This rearrangement joins TRBV21-1 to TRBJ1-5. TRBV21-1 is assigned pseudogene status. The CDR3 runs 18 residues. The CDR3 here is CASRATINDRGAYQPQHF. CDR3 sequence (DNA): TGTGCCAGCAGAGCCACCATAAACGACCGGGGGGCGTATCAGCCCCAGCATTTT.

The rearrangement links TRBV27 to TRBJ1-5; D gene unclear. This CDR3 spans 16 amino acids. V lost 7 bases and J lost 6, with 22 bases in between. The germline V gene has CDR1 MNHEY and CDR2 SMNVEV (reference sequence). CDR3 region: CASTNCDTRGCQPQHF. DNA for the CDR3: TGTGCCAGCACCAATTGTGACACCCGGGGTTGTCAGCCCCAGCATTTT.

The V and J genes are TRBV27 and TRBJ1-2; no reliable D call. The CDR3 consists of 18 residues. Deletions cut 0 bases from V and 1 base from J, with 18 bases between. Germline CDR1 reads MNHEY; CDR2 reads SMNVEV (reference sequence). The CDR3 DNA follows: TGTGCCAGCAGTTTATCGTGGGTCTCAGGCGCCCATAACTATGGCTACACCTTC. This encodes CASSLSWVSGAHNYGYTF.

Here the CDR3 DNA reads TGTGCCAGCAGCTTGGGACAGATGTACCAAGAGACCCAGTACTTC. Its protein product is CASSLGQMYQETQYF. The chain couples TRBV7-9 to TRBJ2-5, with 7 bases lining up with TRBD1. CDR1 SEHNR and CDR2 FQNEAQ come from the germline V gene (reference sequence). The V gene end was trimmed by 3 bases and the J gene end by 0 bases; junction bases not matched to a gene: 4. The CDR3 spans 15 residues.

This clone was seen a single time. V gene TRBV28 combines with J gene TRBJ1-5; possibly TRBD1 for D (5 bases). The CDR3 consists of 14 residues. With 7 bases removed from V and 6 bases from J, the gap between germline ends came to 16 bases. Germline CDR1 and CDR2: MDHEN and SYDVKM. The CDR3 DNA is TGTGCCAGCACCCCGATAGGAGGGGTTCAGCCCCAGCATTTT. Translation: CASTPIGGVQPQHF.